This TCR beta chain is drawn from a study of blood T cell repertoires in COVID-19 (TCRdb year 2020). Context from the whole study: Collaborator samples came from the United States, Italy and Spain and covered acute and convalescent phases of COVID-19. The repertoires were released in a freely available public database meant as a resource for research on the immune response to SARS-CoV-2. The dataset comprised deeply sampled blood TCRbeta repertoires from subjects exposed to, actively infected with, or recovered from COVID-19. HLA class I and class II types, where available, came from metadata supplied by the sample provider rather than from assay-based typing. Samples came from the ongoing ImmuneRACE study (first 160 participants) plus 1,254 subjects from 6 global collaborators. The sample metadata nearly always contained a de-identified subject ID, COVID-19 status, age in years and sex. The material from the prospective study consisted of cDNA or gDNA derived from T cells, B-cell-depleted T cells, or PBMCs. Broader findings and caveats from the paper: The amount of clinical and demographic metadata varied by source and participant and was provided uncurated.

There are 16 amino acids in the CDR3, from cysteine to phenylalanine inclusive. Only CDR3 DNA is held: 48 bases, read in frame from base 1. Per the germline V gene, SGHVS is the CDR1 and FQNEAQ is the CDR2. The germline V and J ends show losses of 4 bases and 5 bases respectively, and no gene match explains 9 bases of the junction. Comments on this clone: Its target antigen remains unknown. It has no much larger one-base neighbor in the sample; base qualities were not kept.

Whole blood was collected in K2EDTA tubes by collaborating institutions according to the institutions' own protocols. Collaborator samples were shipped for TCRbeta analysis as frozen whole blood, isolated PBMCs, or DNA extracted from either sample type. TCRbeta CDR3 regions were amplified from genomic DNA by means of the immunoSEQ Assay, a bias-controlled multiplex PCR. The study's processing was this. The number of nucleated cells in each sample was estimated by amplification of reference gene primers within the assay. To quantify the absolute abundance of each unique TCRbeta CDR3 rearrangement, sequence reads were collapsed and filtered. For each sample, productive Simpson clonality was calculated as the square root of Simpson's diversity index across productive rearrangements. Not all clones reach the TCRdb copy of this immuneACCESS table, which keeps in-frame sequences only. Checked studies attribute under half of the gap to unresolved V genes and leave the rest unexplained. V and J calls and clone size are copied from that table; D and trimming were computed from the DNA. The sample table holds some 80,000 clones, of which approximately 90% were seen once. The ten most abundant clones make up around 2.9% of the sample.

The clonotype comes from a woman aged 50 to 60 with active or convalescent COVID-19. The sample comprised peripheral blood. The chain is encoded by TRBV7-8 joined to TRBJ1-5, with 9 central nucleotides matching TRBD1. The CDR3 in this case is CASSSKDRGDYQPQHF. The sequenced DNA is TGTGCCAGCAGCTCTAAGGACAGGGGAGATTATCAGCCCCAGCATTTT. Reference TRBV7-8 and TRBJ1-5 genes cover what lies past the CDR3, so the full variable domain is GAGVSQSPRYKVAKRGQDVALRCDPISGHVSLFWYQQALGQGPEFLTYFQNEAQLDKSGLPSDRFFAERPEGSVSTLKIQRTQQEDSAVYLCASSSKDRGDYQPQHFGDGTRLSIL.